This TCR beta chain is from a study of regulatory and conventional T cells in RAG deficiency. Study-wide points: In Omenn syndrome, Treg and Tconv repertoires overlapped >85%.

Method: immunoSEQ multiplex PCR; TCRdb's copy keeps in-frame clones and lacks some. The sample records 34,000 or so clones, around 91% being singletons. Germline-derived CDR1 and CDR2 are SGHTA and FQGNSA. This CDR3 region has 15 residues. Trimming cost V 1 base and J 2 bases, with 6 bases left between them. A note on this clone: Its matching antigen is unknown.

These records were also assigned to another study, of regulatory T cells. From that study: Primers: 52 TRBV forward and 13 TRBJ reverse.

The sample was CD8+ T cells sorted from blood. The chain employs TRBV7-2 and TRBJ2-6, with D tentatively TRBD1 or TRBD2 (5 bases each). This clonotype was sampled from a human donor in good health. The CDR3 sequence: CASSLGGTGANVLTF. As DNA, the CDR3 is TGTGCCAGCAGCTTAGGGGGGACTGGGGCCAACGTCCTGACTTTC.